Shown below are 20 T cell receptor beta chains from a single sample sequenced in a study of T cell responses to AZD1222 COVID-19 vaccine. Using immunoSEQ multiplex PCR, the repertoire was profiled, and TCRdb retains in-frame clones only, with some absent. The sample carries 150,000 to 200,000 clones, 90% to 95% recorded once. Sequences were derived from peripheral blood, sampled on day 0 of AZD1222 vaccination. Source of these receptors: an adult in good health.

This clone was seen only a few times. V is TRBV2 and J is TRBJ2-2; possible D gene TRBD2, 6 bases. There are 15 residues in the CDR3. The V and J ends lost 3 bases and 0 bases respectively, with 8 bases between them. Per the germline V gene, CDR1 is SNHLY and CDR2 is FYNNEI. In DNA form, the CDR3 reads TGTGCCAGCAGTGAGGAGGGGACGAACACCGGGGAGCTGTTTTTT. Protein sequence: CASSEEGTNTGELFF.

This clone was detected only a few times. The CDR3 bases are TGTGCCAGCAGCCAGAGTGTGGGTGGCTACACCTTC. Its protein product is CASSQSVGGYTF. V gene TRBV14 combines with J gene TRBJ1-2; D is undetermined. V was shortened by 3 bases and J by 7 bases, with 9 bases between the two germline ends. The CDR3 contains 12 residues. Germline V gene lookup returns CDR1 SGHDN and CDR2 FVKESK.

The rearrangement uses TRBV6-2 or TRBV6-3 and TRBJ2-7; 8 bases match TRBD1. CDR3 length: 14 amino acids. Germline V CDR1 and CDR2: MNHEY, SVGEGT. The V and J ends lost 4 bases and 3 bases, in that order; junction bases with no gene match: 5. The chain's CDR3 is CASSWGTGDYEQYF. CDR3 bases: TGTGCCAGCAGTTGGGGGACAGGAGACTACGAGCAGTACTTC.

The V gene is TRBV2, the J gene TRBJ2-1; D unresolved. The germline V and J ends were trimmed by 4 bases and 2 bases, with 9 bases remaining between them. The CDR3 totals 14 residues. Germline CDR1 and CDR2: SNHLY and FYNNEI. CDR3 nucleotide sequence: TGTGCCAGCAGTGTCGGGCGTACCTACAATGAGCAGTTCTTC. Its protein product is CASSVGRTYNEQFF.

The chain employs TRBV5-4 and TRBJ2-7, with TRBD1 as a possible D gene (6 bases). Germline V gene lookup returns CDR1 SGHNT and CDR2 YYREEE (reference sequence). The germline V and J ends were trimmed by 4 bases and 5 bases, with 13 bases remaining between them. This CDR3 has 13 residues. CDR3 in DNA: TGTGCCAGCAGCGTGACAGGTTTGGACGAGCAGTACTTC. Its translation is CASSVTGLDEQYF.

This clone was recorded only once. The V and J genes are TRBV9 and TRBJ2-6; 12 nucleotides line up with TRBD1. Germline V gives CDR1 SGDLS, CDR2 YYNGEE. The CDR3 contains 19 residues. After removal of 5 bases from V and 2 bases from J, the junction contained 11 bases not matched to a gene. DNA of the CDR3: TGTGCCAGCAGTAGTGTTCCGGGACAGGGGGCGCCTGGGGCCAACGTCCTGACTTTC. As protein: CASSSVPGQGAPGANVLTF.

This chain connects TRBV4-3 to TRBJ2-1; D is unresolved. Germline V gene sequence: CDR1 LGHNA, CDR2 YSLEER. The germline V and J ends were trimmed by 3 bases and 0 bases, with 12 bases remaining between them. CDR3 length: 16 residues. DNA of the CDR3: TGCGCCAGCAGCCAGTATCTACAGAGCTCCTACAATGAGCAGTTCTTC. Translated, it gives CASSQYLQSSYNEQFF.

This clone was seen a few times. The chain joins TRBV28 to TRBJ1-5; no firm D call. The CDR3 is made up of 12 amino acids. V was clipped by 8 bases and J by 5 bases, with 10 bases between them. CDR1 is MDHEN, CDR2 SYDVKM, per germline. The CDR3 protein is CASRSVDQPQHF. DNA for the CDR3: TGTGCCAGCCGTTCGGTGGATCAGCCCCAGCATTTT.

The genes are TRBV4-1 and TRBJ1-2, with D hard to call. V gave up 1 base and J gave up 10 bases, with 10 bases separating them. Germline lookup yields CDR1 MGHRA and CDR2 YSYEKL. The CDR3 extends over 12 amino acids. Here the CDR3 DNA reads TGCGCCAGCAGCCAAGTAGGAGGATCCTACACCTTC. This sequence encodes CASSQVGGSYTF.

The gene calls are TRBV5-8 and TRBJ1-1; 9 bases map to TRBD1. The CDR3 is 16 residues long. The germline V gene has CDR1 SGHTS and CDR2 YDEGEE. After removal of 4 bases from V and 3 bases from J, the junction contained 10 bases not matched to a gene. The CDR3 DNA reads as TGTGCCAGCAGCCTTACCCCGGGACAGGGATACACTGAAGCTTTCTTT. It is translated as CASSLTPGQGYTEAFF.

There are a few counts of this clone. The chain couples TRBV5-1 to TRBJ1-2; maybe TRBD1 (5 bases). This CDR3 is built from 17 residues. Germline V gene lookup returns CDR1 SGHRS and CDR2 YFSETQ. Trimming removed 0 bases from V and 5 bases from J, with 20 bases in between. The CDR3 loop reads CASSLDPTAVARYGYTF. The CDR3 nucleotides are TGCGCCAGCAGCTTGGACCCGACAGCGGTAGCTAGGTATGGCTACACCTTC.

This sequence joins TRBV18 and TRBJ2-2, with D possibly TRBD2 on 5 matching bases. The CDR3 spans 12 residues. Trimming removed 3 bases from V and 6 bases from J, with 5 bases in between. Germline values: CDR1 KGHSH, CDR2 LQKENI. The CDR3 bases are TGTGCCAGCTCACCGGAGGCCGGGGAGCTGTTTTTT. The encoded protein is CASSPEAGELFF.

CDR3 bases: TGTGCCAGCAGCCAAACAGGGGGCGCCGCTAATTCACCCCTCCACTTT. It translates to CASSQTGGAANSPLHF. This chain links TRBV3-1 (or the pseudogene TRBV3-2) with TRBJ1-6; 9 positions match TRBD1. The J segment lost 6 bases and the V segment lost 2 bases, leaving 5 bases of the junction unmatched. This CDR3 contains 16 residues. Germline V gene data show CDR1 as LGHDT and CDR2 as YNNKEL (reference sequence).

The chain combines TRBV18 with TRBJ1-5, with D possibly TRBD1 on 5 matching bases. V lost 3 bases, J lost 4 bases, and 10 bases lay in between. The CDR3 spans 14 residues. Per the germline V gene, CDR1 is KGHSH and CDR2 is LQKENI. The CDR3 spells CASSPGLINQPQHF. The CDR3 DNA sequence: TGTGCCAGCTCACCGGGACTTATTAATCAGCCCCAGCATTTT.

The rearrangement links TRBV5-6 to TRBJ2-7, with D tentatively TRBD2 (5 bases). V lost 2 bases to trimming and J lost 2 bases, with 11 bases between them. Germline values: CDR1 SGHDT, CDR2 YYEEEE. There are 14 residues in the CDR3. DNA of the CDR3: TGTGCCAGCAGCTTAGGCGGGTCCCCCTACGAGCAGTACTTC. This translates into CASSLGGSPYEQYF.

This rearrangement joins TRBV6-5 to TRBJ1-5; 9 bases align to TRBD1. The CDR3 is 13 residues long. V shed 5 bases and J 8 bases; nucleotides not matched to a gene: 4. Germline V CDR1 and CDR2: MNHEY, SVGAGI. For the CDR3, the DNA is TGTGCCAGCAGTAGGGACAGGGACAAGCCCCAGCATTTT. This codes for CASSRDRDKPQHF.

The chain uses TRBV5-5 and TRBJ1-5; D might be TRBD1 (6 bases). The germline V gene has CDR1 SGHKS and CDR2 YYEKEE (reference sequence). The CDR3 is 14 residues long. The V end lost 2 bases, the J end lost 6 bases, and 12 bases lay between the germline ends. CDR3: CASSLSGGPQPQHF. DNA for the CDR3: TGTGCCAGCAGCTTATCCGGGGGGCCTCAGCCCCAGCATTTT.

The chain uses TRBV11-2 and TRBJ2-1; weak D call: TRBD2 (6 bases). Between the trimmed V and J ends, which lost 5 bases and 5 bases, there was a span of 13 bases. Germline V lookup: CDR1 SGHAT, CDR2 FQNNGV. This CDR3 is 14 amino acids long. The CDR3 sequence is CASSRSLANNEQFF. CDR3 nucleotide sequence: TGTGCCAGCAGCAGGTCACTAGCTAACAATGAGCAGTTCTTC.

This clone was counted many times. This chain links TRBV2 with TRBJ1-1, with 7 bases identical to TRBD1. Germline V gives CDR1 SNHLY, CDR2 FYNNEI. The CDR3 has 15 residues. Trimming took 5 bases from V and 6 from J; bases not matched to a gene: 12. CDR3 coding DNA: TGTGCCAGCAGTCCCGGGACAGTCCTCCCGGCTGAAGCTTTCTTT. It yields the protein CASSPGTVLPAEAFF.

The rearrangement uses TRBV19 and TRBJ2-3, with D possibly TRBD2 on 6 matching bases. This CDR3 is 14 amino acids long. V was clipped by 3 bases and J by 5 bases, with 12 bases between them. CDR1 and CDR2 from the germline V gene are LNHDA and SQIVND (reference sequence). The CDR3 sequence: CASSIVASVDTQYF. In DNA, the CDR3 is TGTGCCAGTAGTATCGTGGCTAGCGTAGATACGCAGTATTTT.